Presented here are 30 T cell receptor beta chains from one specimen sequenced in a study of T cell responses to AZD1222 COVID-19 vaccine. Here immunoSEQ multiplex PCR was the method, and the copy in TCRdb shows in-frame clones only, minus some. The data show fewer than 200,000 clones, with almost 90% seen just once and around a tenth held by the top ten. The source material was peripheral blood, sampled 28 days after the second AZD1222 dose. All receptors come from an adult who received the AZD1222 COVID-19 vaccine.

The J gene is TRBJ1-2, the V gene TRBV2; 10 bases agree with TRBD1. The V and J ends lost 2 bases and 4 bases, in that order; junction bases with no gene match: 7. The CDR3 consists of 16 residues. The germline CDR1 and CDR2 sequences are SNHLY and FYNNEI. The CDR3 reads CASSESGQGRVYGYTF. CDR3 in DNA: TGTGCCAGCAGTGAATCGGGACAGGGGAGAGTCTATGGCTACACCTTC.

The chain recombines TRBV21-1 with TRBJ1-5. TRBV21-1 is designated a pseudogene. The CDR3 is 12 amino acids. The CDR3 DNA sequence: TGTGCCAGCAGCACGCACGATCAGCCCCAGCATTTT. It translates to CASSTHDQPQHF.

This sequence joins TRBV5-1 and TRBJ1-2; 8 bases are shared with TRBD1. The germline V gene encodes CDR1 SGHRS and CDR2 YFSETQ. This CDR3 has 15 amino acids. Trimming at V came to 0 bases and at J to 8 bases, leaving 9 bases not matched to a gene. The CDR3 DNA follows: TGCGCCAGCAGCTTGGTACCGACAGGGGTTAAAGGCTACACCTTC. Amino acids: CASSLVPTGVKGYTF.

The chain uses TRBV11-2 and TRBJ2-5, with D hard to call. Trimming removed 2 bases from V and 4 bases from J, with 14 bases in between. Germline CDR1 reads SGHAT; CDR2 reads FQNNGV. The CDR3 runs to 15 residues. The CDR3 coding sequence is TGTGCCAGCAGCTTAAGTATCGAAGATTCAGAGACCCAGTACTTC. It encodes CASSLSIEDSETQYF.

The chain combines TRBV7-9 with TRBJ2-7; tentative D call: TRBD1 (5 bases). The CDR3 is made up of 13 amino acids. V was trimmed by 0 bases and J by 2 bases, leaving 5 bases between them. Germline V lookup: CDR1 SEHNR, CDR2 FQNEAQ (reference sequence). CDR3 sequence reads: CASSLAGAYEQYF. The CDR3 DNA follows: TGTGCCAGCAGCTTAGCAGGGGCCTACGAGCAGTACTTC.

This clone was counted a single time. The CDR3 region is CASSPPEGEKLFF. The CDR3 DNA is TGTGCCAGCAGCCCCCCGGAGGGTGAAAAACTGTTTTTT. The chain employs TRBV7-9 and TRBJ1-4; D is undetermined. CDR3 length equals 13 residues. Germline CDR1 reads SEHNR; CDR2 reads FQNEAQ (reference sequence). V lost 5 bases to trimming and J lost 7 bases, with 11 bases between them.

The chain employs TRBV4-1 and TRBJ2-3; no firm D call. The CDR3 totals 12 residues. Trimming removed 5 bases at V and 2 bases at J, with 5 bases between. Germline CDR1 and CDR2: MGHRA and YSYEKL. This chain's CDR3 is CASSAYTDTQYF. The DNA for the CDR3 is TGCGCCAGCAGCGCCTACACAGATACGCAGTATTTT.

This clone was recorded once. The chain links TRBV2 to TRBJ2-1, with 12 nucleotides matching TRBD2. J lost 9 bases, V lost 7 bases, and 7 bases had no gene match. CDR3 length: 14 residues. Germline-derived CDR1 and CDR2 are SNHLY and FYNNEI. CDR3 bases: TGTGCCAGCAACCTTGAGACTAGCGGGGGTGAGCAGTTCTTC. Protein sequence: CASNLETSGGEQFF.

The chain links TRBV5-1 to TRBJ2-7, with 10 bases identical to TRBD1. Losses at the gene ends were 5 bases for V and 3 bases for J; bases not matched to a gene: 8. CDR3 length: 15 residues. The germline V gene encodes CDR1 SGHRS and CDR2 YFSETQ. The CDR3 bases are TGCGCCAGCAGTCAGGACAGGGGGGGCTACTACGAGCAGTACTTC. Translated, it gives CASSQDRGGYYEQYF.

V gene TRBV5-1 combines with J gene TRBJ2-3; the D is unclear. V gave up 4 bases and J gave up 0 bases, with 6 bases separating them. The germline gives CDR1 SGHRS, CDR2 YFSETQ. The CDR3 sequence is 13 residues long. The CDR3 DNA reads as TGCGCCAGCAGCCCCTATAGCACAGATACGCAGTATTTT. Its protein product is CASSPYSTDTQYF.

V and J are TRBV3-1 (or the pseudogene TRBV3-2) and TRBJ2-7, with 12 bases lining up with TRBD2. CDR3 length: 20 residues. V dropped 0 bases and J dropped 1; count of bases not matched to a gene: 13. From germline, CDR1 is LGHDT and CDR2 YNNKEL (reference sequence). The CDR3 sequence: CASSQDPAGLAGFRSYEQYF. In DNA form, the CDR3 reads TGTGCCAGCAGCCAAGATCCCGCAGGACTAGCGGGGTTTCGATCCTACGAGCAGTACTTC.

J is TRBJ2-7 and V is TRBV29-1; D remains ambiguous. The CDR3 is 12 residues long. Germline V lookup: CDR1 SQVTM, CDR2 ANQGSEA. V was shortened by 7 bases and J by 5 bases, with 15 bases between the two germline ends. The chain's CDR3 is CSAYGLNHEQYF. The CDR3 nucleotides read TGCAGCGCCTATGGCCTGAACCACGAGCAGTACTTC.

The chain recombines TRBV6-2 or TRBV6-3 with TRBJ2-7, with D tentatively TRBD1 or TRBD2 (5 bases each). Germline V gene lookup returns CDR1 MNHEY and CDR2 SVGEGT. The CDR3 covers 13 residues. Trimming took 5 bases from V and 5 from J, leaving 13 bases between them. The CDR3 coding sequence is TGTGCCAGCAGTAGAGGGACGGGCCACGAGCAGTACTTC. This encodes CASSRGTGHEQYF.

V gene TRBV5-8 combines with J gene TRBJ1-5; TRBD1 aligns across 9 bases. This CDR3 has 14 amino acids. The junction had 2 bases not matched to a gene; V was cut back by 2 bases and J by 5 bases. Germline loops: CDR1 SGHTS, CDR2 YDEGEE. The CDR3 bases are TGTGCCAGCAGCTTTGGGACAGGGCATCAGCCCCAGCATTTT. Translation gives CASSFGTGHQPQHF.

As regards this clone: One junction end disagrees with the germline gene, perhaps due to a read error. The chain recombines TRBV19 with TRBJ1-1; 7 nucleotides align to TRBD1. The CDR3 covers 14 residues. From germline, CDR1 is LNHDA and CDR2 SQIVND (reference sequence). In DNA form, the CDR3 reads TGTGCCAGTAGTATATTGGACAGGAACGCTGAAGCTTTCTTT. Protein sequence: CASSILDRNAEAFF.

This chain connects TRBV19 to TRBJ2-6; D possibly corresponds to TRBD1 (6 bases). V dropped 4 bases and J dropped 2 bases, with 9 bases sitting between them. The CDR3 contains 15 residues. Germline V CDR1 and CDR2: LNHDA, SQIVND (reference sequence). Written as DNA, the CDR3 is TGTGCCAGTAGTACAACAGGGACTGGGGCCAACGTCCTGACTTTC. Its translation: CASSTTGTGANVLTF.

This clone has just a few counts. Other nucleotide sequences in the sample specify the same CDR3. The V and J genes are TRBV5-1 and TRBJ2-1; 9 bases align to TRBD1. The J segment lost 2 bases and the V segment lost 0 bases, leaving 0 bases of the junction unmatched. This CDR3 spans 15 amino acids. Per the germline V gene, CDR1 is SGHRS and CDR2 is YFSETQ. The CDR3 loop is CASSLDRGPYNEQFF. The CDR3 DNA is TGCGCCAGCAGCTTGGACAGGGGGCCCTACAATGAGCAGTTCTTC.

The chain recombines TRBV6-2 or TRBV6-3 with TRBJ1-3; D not resolved. Trimming shortened V by 5 bases and J by 0 bases, and 8 bases separated the two germline ends. Germline assignment: CDR1 MNHEY and CDR2 SVGEGT. The CDR3 is 14 amino acids. CDR3 nucleotides: TGTGCCAGCAGTATGAGGGTCTCTGGAAACACCATATATTTT. This encodes CASSMRVSGNTIYF.

The gene calls are TRBV19 and TRBJ1-4; D gene uncertain. Germline CDR1 is LNHDA and CDR2 is SQIVND (reference sequence). The CDR3 consists of 15 residues. V was pared by 5 bases and J by 5 bases, with 15 bases between. For the CDR3, the DNA is TGTGCCAGTAGTCCCCCAGAAAGTGTAAATGAAAAACTGTTTTTT. It codes for CASSPPESVNEKLFF.

The rearrangement links TRBV5-1 to TRBJ2-2, with no clear D. Looked up from germline, CDR1 is SGHRS and CDR2 is YFSETQ. The CDR3 contains 17 residues. The V end was cut by 0 bases, the J end by 6 bases, with 18 bases between. The CDR3 DNA sequence: TGCGCCAGCAGCTTGGATATGGGTGCTAAGTCGGCCGGGGAGCTGTTTTTT. This sequence encodes CASSLDMGAKSAGELFF.

This clone was observed a few times. CDR3 sequence reads: CASGPGTGNTEAFF. CDR3 sequence (DNA): TGTGCTAGTGGTCCCGGGACAGGGAACACTGAAGCTTTCTTT. The rearrangement uses TRBV12-5 and TRBJ1-1; 8 positions match TRBD1. V lost 5 bases, J lost 1 base, and 3 bases stayed unmatched. This CDR3 comprises 14 residues. Germline-derived CDR1 and CDR2 are LGHNT and FRNRAP.

The V call is TRBV5-4, the J call TRBJ1-2; D remains ambiguous. The ends were cut back, 0 bases at V and 2 bases at J, with 8 bases in the middle. The germline V gene encodes CDR1 SGHNT and CDR2 YYREEE (reference sequence). The CDR3 runs 14 residues. CDR3 in amino acids: CASSLGAVNYGYTF. In DNA form, the CDR3 reads TGTGCCAGCAGCTTGGGGGCAGTAAACTATGGCTACACCTTC.

The chain recombines TRBV28 with TRBJ1-3; possible D gene TRBD1, 5 bases. The CDR3 is 12 amino acids. Germline V gives CDR1 MDHEN, CDR2 SYDVKM. The V and J ends lost 4 bases and 10 bases respectively, with 11 bases between them. CDR3 in amino acids: CASSSHRITIYF. DNA for the CDR3: TGTGCCAGCAGTTCTCACAGGATAACCATATATTTT.

V and J are TRBV5-1 and TRBJ1-3; no reliable D call. The CDR3 contains 14 residues. The germline V gene encodes CDR1 SGHRS and CDR2 YFSETQ. V lost 1 base and J 0 bases, leaving 5 bases between the germline ends. This CDR3 is CASSLSNSGNTIYF. DNA of the CDR3: TGCGCCAGCAGCTTGTCCAACTCTGGAAACACCATATATTTT.

The chain is built from TRBV28 and TRBJ2-7; TRBD1 matches at 7 bases. V shed 6 bases and J 2 bases; nucleotides not matched to a gene: 7. Germline V lookup: CDR1 MDHEN, CDR2 SYDVKM. The CDR3 covers 14 residues. The CDR3, as DNA: TGTGCCAGCAGGTCGCGGACAGGAACCTACGAGCAGTACTTC. Translated, it gives CASRSRTGTYEQYF.

With regard to this clone: Other DNA variants within this sample encode the same CDR3. The genes are TRBV5-1 and TRBJ1-1; D not certain. The germline CDR1 and CDR2 sequences are SGHRS and YFSETQ. Trimming cost V 2 bases and J 4 bases, with 3 bases left between them. The CDR3 loop spans 11 amino acids. The CDR3, as DNA: TGCGCCAGCAGCTTAGGCACTGAAGCTTTCTTT. Residues: CASSLGTEAFF.

This clone was picked up one time. J is TRBJ1-6 and V is TRBV19; D is possibly TRBD1 (5 bases). The CDR3 extends over 14 amino acids. The V gene's germline CDR1 is LNHDA and CDR2 SQIVND (reference sequence). The V end was cut by 5 bases, the J end by 3 bases, with 8 bases between. Here the CDR3 reads CASSYRSYNSPLHF. CDR3 bases: TGTGCCAGTAGTTACAGGAGCTATAATTCACCCCTCCACTTT.

Here the CDR3 reads CASERSGGSTILADTQYF. The CDR3 DNA reads as TGTGCCAGCGAGCGAAGCGGGGGGAGCACTATTTTGGCAGATACGCAGTATTTT. The J gene is TRBJ2-3, the V gene TRBV7-6, with 9 bases identical to TRBD2. Germline trimming cut 8 bases from V and 4 bases from J; bases unmatched to any gene: 19. Per the germline V gene, CDR1 is SGHVS and CDR2 is FNYEAQ. CDR3 length: 18 amino acids.

This clone was detected only a few times. The chain carries TRBV30 and TRBJ2-4, with D possibly matching TRBD1 (5 bases). Between the trimmed V and J ends, which lost 0 bases and 0 bases, there was a span of 18 bases. This CDR3 contains 18 residues. Germline CDR1 and CDR2: GTSNPN and SVGIG (reference sequence). CDR3 amino acids: CAWSVRTVVRVAKNIQYF. In nucleotides, the CDR3 is TGTGCCTGGAGTGTACGGACGGTGGTCAGGGTAGCCAAAAACATTCAGTACTTC.

The chain has TRBV6-5 and TRBJ2-2; TRBD1 matches 9 bases. The CDR3 is 15 residues long. CDR1 and CDR2 (germline): MNHEY, SVGAGI. J lost 5 bases, V lost 6 bases, and 7 bases had no gene match. Written as DNA, the CDR3 is TGTGCCAGCAGGCAGACAGGGGGGTCAACCGGGGAGCTGTTTTTT. Residues: CASRQTGGSTGELFF.